This TCR beta chain is drawn from a study of control samples from healthy donors and cancer patients. This CDR3 contains 15 residues. Germline CDR1 reads MNHNS; CDR2 reads SASEGT. The V gene lost 1 base and the J gene lost 6 bases, with 12 bases spanning the gap. Produced via immunoSEQ multiplex PCR; TCRdb's table is partial and in-frame only. The sample holds 130,000 to 150,000 clones; 70% to 90% are singletons and the top ten take about 9%. The source is a woman in her 30s in good health. The sequenced sample was blood. This chain links TRBV6-1 with TRBJ1-4; D might be TRBD1 (5 bases). CDR3 nucleotides: TGTGCCAGCAGTGAAGTACTGAGGGGTGATGAAAAACTGTTTTTT. Translating it yields CASSEVLRGDEKLFF.